Listed below are T cell receptor beta chains from one sample, sequenced in a study of response to subunit inactivated influenza vaccine. TCRdb analysed the RT-PCR reads with MiXCR anew, one entry per CDR3 protein. The sample yields about 480,000 distinct CDR3 sequences, 10% to 15% seen once. The specimen was PBMCs from blood, collected roughly 47 days after vaccination. The receptors were gathered from a man in his fifties or sixties who received an inactivated influenza vaccine. CDR3s include the opening cysteine and the closing phenylalanine or tryptophan. Each record gives: J gene, V gene, D gene, clone size, CDR3 DNA, CDR3 protein. The D gene is left open where the match is weak. The size field is filled for only some rows; it gives once, few, many or a size class.

>TRBJ2-2|TRBV5-1|.|many
TGTGCCAGCAGCTTAGCGCTGAACACCGGGGAGCTGTTTTTT
CASSLALNTGELFF
>TRBJ2-1|TRBV7-9|.|.
TGTGCCAGCAGGCCCGCCAGGGGAAAGGAATCCTACAATGAGCAGTTCTTC
CASRPARGKESYNEQFF
>TRBJ2-3|TRBV28|.|many
TGTGCCAGCACCACTTGGGGAGCAGATACGCAGTATTTT
CASTTWGADTQYF
>TRBJ1-2|TRBV5-1|TRBD1|many
TGCGCCAGCAGCACCGGACAGGGGGCGAGGGATGGCTACACCTTC
CASSTGQGARDGYTF
>TRBJ2-2|TRBV6-5|TRBD2|few
TGTGCCAGCAGTTACGCGGGAGATACCGGGGAGCTGTTTTTT
CASSYAGDTGELFF
>TRBJ2-4|TRBV15|.|few
TGTGCCACCAGCGGGACCACGCAGGGTGTTCAGTACTTC
CATSGTTQGVQYF
>TRBJ2-1|TRBV6-1|.|.
TGTGCCAGCAAAAAAAGGACTTCTGAGCAGTTCTTC
CASKKRTSEQFF
>TRBJ2-3|TRBV5-1|TRBD2|.
TGCGCCAGCAGCGTCGGGACTAGCGAAGCTAGCACAGATACGCAGTATTTT
CASSVGTSEASTDTQYF
>TRBJ2-1|TRBV6-5|.|.
TGTGCCAGCAGTTCTGTTGGTGAGCAGTTCTTC
CASSSVGEQFF
>TRBJ1-2|TRBV12-3/TRBV12-4|.|few
TGTGCCAGCCGCTGGGGGCCGGGGGGCTACACCTTC
CASRWGPGGYTF
>TRBJ2-7|TRBV7-2|TRBD2|many
TGTGCCAGCAGCTGGTCTAGCGGGGGGGCATCCTACGAGCAGTACTTC
CASSWSSGGASYEQYF